Listed below are T cell receptor beta chains from one sample, sequenced in a study of T-cell reconstitution after alpha-beta-depleted transplantation in children. Each CDR3 protein is one row after TCRdb ran MiXCR on the PCR reads. This sample has 500,000 to 650,000 distinct CDR3 sequences, with roughly 13% found just once. Sample: PBMCs, mostly from graft donor cells, taken 360 days after TCRalphabeta/CD19-depleted stem cell transplant. Receptors originate from a male patient aged 10 to 17 who had a stem cell transplant for acute myeloid leukemia, so the T cells may come from the graft donor. Each CDR3 is given with its conserved first and last residue. The order of the fields is V gene, clone size, D gene, J gene, CDR3 protein, CDR3 DNA. The D gene is left open where the match is weak. Size values are once, few and many counts, or a class for expanded clones, and some rows have none.

>TRBV5-1|.|.|TRBJ2-4
CASSLSTGALAKNIQYF
TGCGCCAGCAGCCTCTCCACAGGAGCCTTAGCCAAAAACATTCAGTACTTC
>TRBV20-1|few|TRBD2|TRBJ2-3
CSATTSGRAYTDTQYF
TGCAGTGCTACGACTAGCGGGAGGGCCTATACAGATACGCAGTATTTT
>TRBV18|.|.|TRBJ2-7
CASSPPRGARSYEQYF
TGTGCCAGCTCACCACCACGAGGGGCGCGGTCCTACGAGCAGTACTTC
>TRBV7-9|.|.|TRBJ2-7
CASSLGFRTYEQYF
TGTGCCAGCAGCTTAGGTTTCCGAACCTACGAGCAGTACTTC
>TRBV7-3|few|.|TRBJ1-2
CASSSADRPYGYTF
TGTGCCAGCAGCTCTGCCGACAGGCCCTATGGCTACACCTTC
>TRBV29-1|few|TRBD1|TRBJ2-5
CSVDYRGLRETQYF
TGCAGCGTTGACTACAGGGGCCTTCGGGAGACCCAGTACTTC
>TRBV7-3|few|.|TRBJ2-2
CASSPRASYTGELFF
TGTGCCAGCAGCCCCCGGGCATCCTACACCGGGGAGCTGTTTTTT
>TRBV7-9|few|.|TRBJ2-7
CASSSGVKTDEQYF
TGTGCCAGCAGCTCAGGGGTAAAGACGGACGAGCAGTACTTC
>TRBV5-1|.|.|TRBJ1-1
CASRWASVRLMNTEAFF
TGCGCCAGCCGTTGGGCTTCCGTTCGCCTTATGAACACTGAAGCTTTCTTT
>TRBV20-1|few|.|TRBJ2-7
CSAPVRLSYEQYF
TGCAGTGCTCCTGTCAGACTCTCCTACGAGCAGTACTTC
>TRBV6-1|.|TRBD2|TRBJ2-1
CASRHSGTISYNEQFF
TGTGCCAGCAGACATAGCGGGACCATCTCCTACAATGAGCAGTTCTTC
>TRBV11-2|few|.|TRBJ2-2
CASTLRGAGTGELFF
TGTGCCAGCACCCTTAGGGGCGCGGGGACCGGGGAGCTGTTTTTT
>TRBV4-2|few|.|TRBJ2-3
CASSPWRAVGSSTDTQYF
TGTGCCAGCAGCCCCTGGAGGGCAGTCGGGAGTAGCACAGATACGCAGTATTTT
>TRBV5-1|.|.|TRBJ2-2
CASSLDGMETGELFF
TGCGCCAGCAGCTTGGATGGCATGGAGACCGGGGAGCTGTTTTTT
>TRBV25-1|.|TRBD2|TRBJ2-1
CASSGVAGAPYNEQFF
TGTGCCAGCAGTGGGGTGGCGGGAGCGCCCTACAATGAGCAGTTCTTC